Shown below are 15 T cell receptor beta chains from a single sample sequenced in a study of cytomegalovirus exposure and HLA in healthy donors. This PCR relied on a set of 60 Vbeta primers and 13 Jbeta primers. Some clones are missing from TCRdb's copy, which holds only in-frame ones; the method was immunoSEQ multiplex PCR. The sample includes approximately 170,000 clones, about four fifths of them seen just once. The material sequenced was PBMCs. The receptors come from a man aged 25 to 40 in good health and CMV-seropositive.

V is TRBV18 and J is TRBJ1-5; D is uncertain. Germline V gene sequence: CDR1 KGHSH, CDR2 LQKENI. The length of the CDR3 is 14 residues. V lost 1 base and J lost 0, with 4 bases in between. CDR3 in amino acids: CASSPLSSNQPQHF. As DNA, the CDR3 is TGTGCCAGCTCACCACTGAGTAGCAATCAGCCCCAGCATTTT.

This clone was observed a single time. The chain links TRBV5-1 to TRBJ1-4, with 7 bases that match TRBD1. Germline-derived CDR1 and CDR2 are SGHRS and YFSETQ. The CDR3 spans 15 residues. The V and J ends lost 0 bases and 6 bases, in that order; junction bases with no gene match: 5. The CDR3 spells CASSLGPQGDEKLFF. Here the CDR3 DNA reads TGCGCCAGCAGCTTGGGGCCCCAGGGGGATGAAAAACTGTTTTTT.

This chain links TRBV6-1 with TRBJ1-1; D gene unclear. This CDR3 contains 16 residues. CDR1 and CDR2 from the germline V gene are MNHNS and SASEGT. Trimming pared 4 bases from V and 1 base from J, leaving 16 bases between. The DNA for the CDR3 is TGTGCCAGCAGTGCTTGGGGAGGGTGGGGGAACACTGAAGCTTTCTTT. It specifies CASSAWGGWGNTEAFF.

V gene TRBV19 combines with J gene TRBJ2-7; 10 bases line up with TRBD1. The CDR3 sequence is 16 residues long. Unmatched junction bases numbered 12, after V lost 5 bases and J lost 5 bases. CDR1 is LNHDA, CDR2 SQIVND, per germline (reference sequence). CDR3 residues: CASSPSLGTGDDEQYF. CDR3 nucleotides: TGTGCCAGTAGTCCCTCCCTTGGGACAGGGGACGACGAGCAGTACTTC.

This chain uses TRBV4-3 with TRBJ2-5; 8 positions agree with TRBD1. With 4 bases clipped from V and 4 bases from J, the junction kept 8 bases outside the gene matches. The CDR3 has 15 amino acids. Per germline, CDR1 LGHNA and CDR2 YSLEER. The CDR3 is CASSLKPDRGETQYF. In nucleotides, the CDR3 is TGCGCCAGCAGCCTCAAACCCGACAGGGGAGAGACCCAGTACTTC.

Remarks on this clone: This specimen includes other DNA sequences encoding the same CDR3. The chain joins TRBV9 to TRBJ2-1, with a possible D match to TRBD2 (6 bases). The CDR3 loop spans 15 amino acids. Germline loops: CDR1 SGDLS, CDR2 YYNGEE. Trimming removed 0 bases at V and 4 bases at J, with 11 bases between. CDR3 sequence (DNA): TGTGCCAGCAGCGTAGGGGCGGGGTCTTACAATGAGCAGTTCTTC. Its protein is CASSVGAGSYNEQFF. The entire variable domain, with the rest obtained from reference TRBV9 and TRBJ2-1, is as follows: DSGVTQTPKHLITATGQRVTLRCSPRSGDLSVYWYQQSLDQGLQFLIQYYNGEERAKGNILERFSAQQFPDLHSELNLSSLELGDSALYFCASSVGAGSYNEQFFGPGTRLTVL.

V is TRBV5-1 and J is TRBJ1-1; possibly TRBD1 for D (5 bases). The V end was cut by 0 bases, the J end by 3 bases, with 12 bases between. This CDR3 has 15 residues. Germline CDR1 SGHRS, CDR2 YFSETQ. The DNA of the CDR3 is TGCGCCAGCAGCTTGGGGGGCGGTAGGGACACTGAAGCTTTCTTT. Protein sequence: CASSLGGGRDTEAFF.

This clone came up once. This rearrangement joins TRBV7-2 to TRBJ2-1; weak D call: TRBD2 (6 bases). In germline, CDR1 is SGHTA, CDR2 FQGNSA. This CDR3 comprises 15 residues. V gave up 3 bases and J gave up 1 base, with 10 bases separating them. The CDR3 DNA follows: TGTGCCAGCAGCTTGCGGGACTCATCCTACAATGAGCAGTTCTTC. Translated: CASSLRDSSYNEQFF.

V gene TRBV19 combines with J gene TRBJ1-2, with a weak D call TRBD1 (5 bases). Germline CDR1 LNHDA, CDR2 SQIVND (reference sequence). V dropped 8 bases and J dropped 6 bases, with 19 bases sitting between them. The CDR3 totals 14 residues. This CDR3 reads CASSWGRDSDGYTF. DNA of the CDR3: TGTGCCAGTTCCTGGGGCAGGGATTCCGATGGCTACACCTTC.

The chain carries TRBV15 and TRBJ2-3; 7 bases align to TRBD1. Trimming cost V 8 bases and J 2 bases; bases outside gene matches: 7. CDR1 is LNHNV, CDR2 YYDKDF, per germline (reference sequence). This CDR3 is 14 amino acids long. The CDR3 coding sequence is TGTGCCACCTTACAGGGGCTGGCCACAGATACGCAGTATTTT. It is translated as CATLQGLATDTQYF.

The chain uses TRBV7-2 and TRBJ2-7; the match to TRBD1 covers 9 bases. This CDR3 comprises 17 residues. V lost 5 bases to trimming and J lost 1 base; unmatched junction nucleotides: 12. Germline CDR1 and CDR2: SGHTA and FQGNSA. The CDR3 DNA sequence: TGTGCCAGCAGCCCCCGTGTAACCGGGACAGGGTCCTACGAGCAGTACTTC. Translation: CASSPRVTGTGSYEQYF.

The rearrangement uses TRBV9 and TRBJ2-7, with a weak D call TRBD1 (9 bases). V gave up 2 bases and J gave up 5 bases, with 26 bases separating them. Germline V gene sequence: CDR1 SGDLS, CDR2 YYNGEE. CDR3 length equals 18 residues. The DNA for the CDR3 is TGTGCCAGCAGCGTTGACGGGGGGGACCGGACAGGGGCCGACGAGCAGTACTTC. Its protein is CASSVDGGDRTGADEQYF.

The rearrangement links TRBV2 to TRBJ2-1, with 15 bases fitting TRBD2. Per the germline V gene, CDR1 is SNHLY and CDR2 is FYNNEI. With 7 bases clipped from V and 8 bases from J, the junction kept 9 bases outside the gene matches. This CDR3 has 16 residues. The DNA of the CDR3 is TGTGCCAGCATTCGGACTAGCGGGGGGGCCTGGGATGAGCAGTTCTTC. This codes for CASIRTSGGAWDEQFF.

This rearrangement joins TRBV18 to TRBJ1-1, with 7 bases aligning to TRBD1. The CDR3 extends over 16 amino acids. Trimming cost V 0 bases and J 1 base; bases outside gene matches: 5. The germline gives CDR1 KGHSH, CDR2 LQKENI. For the CDR3, the DNA is TGTGCCAGCTCACCACCGTCAGGGGGAGGGAACACTGAAGCTTTCTTT. It specifies CASSPPSGGGNTEAFF.

V usage is TRBV29-1 and J usage is TRBJ2-3; TRBD2 matches at 8 bases. The germline gives CDR1 SQVTM, CDR2 ANQGSEA. The trim removed 3 bases at V and 1 base at J, leaving 9 bases unmatched. This CDR3 has 16 residues. CDR3 coding DNA: TGCAGCGTTGATGGGTTAGCGGGATTGGGCACAGATACGCAGTATTTT. Translating gives CSVDGLAGLGTDTQYF.